A single sample gave rise to the 26 T cell receptor beta chains below, sequenced in a study of shared clonotypes between healthy human individuals. Profiling relied on immunoSEQ multiplex PCR, and the TCRdb table lists in-frame clones only, not all of them. In the table there are about 2,100,000 clones, around 93% of which are singletons. CD8 cells regarded as naive lacked CD45RO, were positively chosen for CCR7, and omitted terminally differentiated effector memory CD45RA+ cells. Sequencing was done on a sample of naive CD8+ T cells from PBMCs. Source of these receptors: a man in his late teens or twenties in good health. Some clones in this sample may be carry-over from other donors' samples.

This clone has more than one count but fewer than ten. The gene calls are TRBV27 and TRBJ1-1; 9 positions agree with TRBD1. Germline CDR1 is MNHEY and CDR2 is SMNVEV (reference sequence). This CDR3 region has 14 residues. The V gene end was trimmed by 6 bases and the J gene end by 5 bases; junction bases not matched to a gene: 7. CDR3 nucleotides: TGTGCCAGCAGCCAGACAGGGGGTAATACTGAAGCTTTCTTT. Its translation: CASSQTGGNTEAFF.

The J gene is TRBJ1-2, the V gene TRBV9, with TRBD1 as a possible D gene (6 bases). The CDR3 is made up of 14 amino acids. Trimming removed 1 base from V and 6 bases from J, with 13 bases in between. The germline CDR1 and CDR2 sequences are SGDLS and YYNGEE. CDR3 nucleotide sequence: TGTGCCAGCAGCGTAAACAGGGATTTCCATGGCTACACCTTC. Amino acids: CASSVNRDFHGYTF.

The chain carries TRBV11-1 and TRBJ2-7, with D maybe TRBD1 (6 bases). The germline V gene encodes CDR1 SGHAT and CDR2 FQDESV (reference sequence). V lost 6 bases to trimming and J lost 3 bases, with 6 bases between them. The CDR3 is 11 amino acids. The DNA for the CDR3 is TGTGCCAGCAGGGACAGCTACGAGCAGTACTTC. This translates into CASRDSYEQYF. The entire variable domain, with the rest obtained from reference TRBV11-1 and TRBJ2-7, is as follows: EAEVAQSPRYKITEKSQAVAFWCDPISGHATLYWYRQILGQGPELLVQFQDESVVDDSQLPKDRFSAERLKGVDSTLKIQPAELGDSAMYLCASRDSYEQYFGPGTRLTVT.

J is TRBJ2-5 and V is TRBV25-1, with D perhaps given as TRBD1 or TRBD2 (6 bases each). Looked up from germline, CDR1 is MGHDK and CDR2 is SYGVNS. The CDR3 sequence is 13 residues long. Trimming removed 3 bases at V and 7 bases at J, with 12 bases between. The CDR3 region is CASSEVRGGTQYF. The DNA for the CDR3 is TGTGCCAGCAGTGAGGTCAGGGGAGGGACCCAGTACTTC.

On this clone: The same CDR3 can be traced to other DNA sequences in this sample. This chain links TRBV29-1 with TRBJ2-5; the D gene is possibly TRBD1 (5 bases). Germline values: CDR1 SQVTM, CDR2 ANQGSEA. The V gene lost 1 base and the J gene lost 2 bases, with 14 bases spanning the gap. The CDR3 is made up of 15 amino acids. The CDR3 DNA is TGCAGCGTTGAAGGGGGCCGGGCGTCTCAAGAGACCCAGTACTTC. Its protein is CSVEGGRASQETQYF.

The chain couples TRBV29-1 to TRBJ2-7, with 12 bases fitting TRBD1. Germline V CDR1 and CDR2: SQVTM, ANQGSEA. This CDR3 spans 13 amino acids. Trimming cost V 6 bases and J 6 bases; bases outside gene matches: 6. The CDR3 protein is CSVGQGALTEQYF. The DNA of the CDR3 is TGCAGCGTGGGACAGGGGGCGCTTACCGAGCAGTACTTC.

V gene TRBV4-3 combines with J gene TRBJ2-7, with 10 bases matching TRBD2. CDR3 length equals 16 residues. V gave up 3 bases and J gave up 3 bases; unmatched junction bases: 8. Germline lookup yields CDR1 LGHNA and CDR2 YSLEER. Here the CDR3 DNA reads TGCGCCAGCAGCCACTTCACCTCTAGCGGGAGCTACGAGCAGTACTTC. Translating it yields CASSHFTSSGSYEQYF.

CDR3 bases: TGCAGCGACCGGACCGCTAGCATCATCACAGATACGCAGTATTTT. Protein: CSDRTASIITDTQYF. The chain is built from TRBV29-1 and TRBJ2-3; tentatively, D is TRBD2 (5 bases). Looked up from germline, CDR1 is SQVTM and CDR2 is ANQGSEA. The CDR3 is 15 amino acids. V was cut by 7 bases and J by 2 bases, with 19 bases left in between.

V is TRBV5-6 and J is TRBJ2-7, with 8 bases that match TRBD1. This CDR3 has 13 residues. V shed 8 bases and J 7 bases; nucleotides not matched to a gene: 11. Germline loops: CDR1 SGHDT, CDR2 YYEEEE. This chain's CDR3 is CASTGQATGEQYF. CDR3 DNA sequence: TGTGCCAGTACGGGACAGGCGACTGGGGAGCAGTACTTC.

This clone was seen only a few times. V usage is TRBV7-9 and J usage is TRBJ1-5, with D possibly matching TRBD1 (6 bases). V lost 5 bases and J lost 5, with 16 bases in between. The CDR3 sequence is 15 residues long. CDR1 is SEHNR and CDR2 is FQNEAQ in the germline V gene (reference sequence). The CDR3 region is CASSPLGGADQPQHF. CDR3 DNA sequence: TGTGCCAGCAGCCCCCTGGGGGGCGCCGATCAGCCCCAGCATTTT. The whole variable domain, filled in from reference TRBV7-9 and TRBJ1-5, reads DTGVSQNPRHKITKRGQNVTFRCDPISEHNRLYWYRQTLGQGPEFLTYFQNEAQLEKSRLLSDRFSAERPKGSFSTLEIQRTEQGDSAMYLCASSPLGGADQPQHFGDGTRLSIL.

V and J are TRBV9 and TRBJ2-2; D ambiguous. Germline assignment: CDR1 SGDLS and CDR2 YYNGEE. The germline V and J ends were trimmed by 3 bases and 0 bases, with 15 bases remaining between them. The CDR3 is 17 amino acids. Here the CDR3 reads CASSAPRRAANTGELFF. The CDR3 nucleotides read TGTGCCAGCAGCGCTCCACGACGGGCGGCGAACACCGGGGAGCTGTTTTTT.

V usage is TRBV9 and J usage is TRBJ2-3; D may be TRBD1 or TRBD2 (5 bases each). This CDR3 spans 18 amino acids. V lost 1 base and J lost 0, with 18 bases in between. CDR1 and CDR2 from the germline V gene are SGDLS and YYNGEE. The CDR3 is CASSVSRDPSASTDTQYF. DNA of the CDR3: TGTGCCAGCAGCGTATCTCGGGACCCCAGTGCTAGCACAGATACGCAGTATTTT.

CDR3 region: CASSLGFTGGNEQYF. The CDR3 DNA is TGTGCCAGCAGTTTGGGGTTTACAGGGGGCAACGAGCAGTACTTC. The chain uses TRBV28 and TRBJ2-7, with TRBD1 matching over 9 bases. Germline lookup yields CDR1 MDHEN and CDR2 SYDVKM. The CDR3 runs 15 residues. V shed 3 bases, J shed 5 bases, and the junction held 8 bases outside the gene matches.

The count of this clone is one. Other DNA sequences from this sample encode an identical CDR3 as well. This chain uses TRBV29-1 with TRBJ1-2; D ambiguous. The CDR3 runs to 11 residues. Germline CDR1 reads SQVTM; CDR2 reads ANQGSEA. Trimming pared 4 bases from V and 3 bases from J, leaving 6 bases between. The CDR3 region is CSVVGDYGYTF. The CDR3 region has the DNA TGCAGCGTTGTTGGCGACTATGGCTACACCTTC.

The J gene is TRBJ2-1, the V gene TRBV27; D possibly corresponds to TRBD1 (6 bases). The ends were cut back, 5 bases at V and 2 bases at J, with 13 bases in the middle. Germline assignment: CDR1 MNHEY and CDR2 SMNVEV (reference sequence). This CDR3 is 15 amino acids long. CDR3 nucleotide sequence: TGTGCCAGCAGTCCGGGGACAAATCCCTACAATGAGCAGTTCTTC. Its translation: CASSPGTNPYNEQFF.

V is TRBV6-6 and J is TRBJ1-5; D unclear. Deletions cut 6 bases from V and 11 bases from J, with 14 bases between. This CDR3 region has 12 residues. Germline V gene lookup returns CDR1 MNHNY and CDR2 SVGAGI (reference sequence). The DNA of the CDR3 is TGTGCCAGCAGCACCCTTGGGGTAGCCCAGCATTTT. Translating it yields CASSTLGVAQHF.

The J gene is TRBJ2-1, the V gene TRBV9, with D possibly TRBD1 on 5 matching bases. V gave up 4 bases and J gave up 6 bases, with 20 bases separating them. CDR3 length equals 16 residues. Per the germline V gene, CDR1 is SGDLS and CDR2 is YYNGEE. CDR3 DNA: TGTGCCAGCAGCCCACAGTTCCGGGCCCAGGGCAATGAGCAGTTCTTC. The encoded protein is CASSPQFRAQGNEQFF.

The rearrangement joins TRBV12-5 to TRBJ2-7, with D perhaps being TRBD1 or TRBD2 (5 bases each). Germline lookup yields CDR1 LGHNT and CDR2 FRNRAP. This CDR3 contains 13 residues. CDR3: CASSDGGTYEQYF. CDR3 DNA: TGTGCCTCCTCGGATGGGGGAACCTACGAGCAGTACTTC.

The J gene is TRBJ2-2, the V gene TRBV7-9; no firm D call. V was cut by 1 base and J by 7 bases, with 7 bases left in between. Germline loops: CDR1 SEHNR, CDR2 FQNEAQ (reference sequence). The CDR3 consists of 13 residues. Here the CDR3 DNA reads TGTGCCAGCAGCTTAGAGCCCGTCGGGGAGCTGTTTTTT. Residues: CASSLEPVGELFF.

Notes on this clone: Other DNA variants within this sample encode the same CDR3. This chain links TRBV9 with TRBJ2-5; D possibly corresponds to TRBD2 (6 bases). V was pared by 4 bases and J by 3 bases, with 13 bases between. The germline V gene has CDR1 SGDLS and CDR2 YYNGEE. This CDR3 region has 14 residues. The DNA of the CDR3 is TGTGCCAGCAGCCCGGCGGGACTGAAAGAGACCCAGTACTTC. It yields the protein CASSPAGLKETQYF.

The chain recombines TRBV15 with TRBJ2-2; D possibly corresponds to TRBD2 (6 bases). V lost 8 bases to trimming and J lost 3 bases, with 13 bases between them. Germline values: CDR1 LNHNV, CDR2 YYDKDF (reference sequence). This CDR3 is 14 amino acids long. CDR3 protein: CATLSEGHTGELFF. CDR3 nucleotides: TGTGCCACCCTATCGGAGGGCCACACCGGGGAGCTGTTTTTT.

V usage is TRBV27 and J usage is TRBJ2-7; D is uncertain. The CDR3 consists of 11 residues. Germline V gene lookup returns CDR1 MNHEY and CDR2 SMNVEV (reference sequence). V lost 4 bases to trimming and J lost 7 bases, with 8 bases between them. The CDR3 region is CASSSGPEQYF. CDR3 in DNA: TGTGCCAGCAGTTCCGGACCAGAGCAGTACTTC.

This clone was seen only a few times. Compared with germline, one end of the junction differs, possibly owing to a read error. This chain connects TRBV9 to TRBJ1-1, with no clear D. CDR3 length: 11 residues. Germline CDR1 is SGDLS and CDR2 is YYNGEE. The CDR3 nucleotides read TGTGCCAGCAGCGCACCAACCTCGCTCCAGTTT. Translating gives CASSAPTSLQF.

The rearrangement uses TRBV6-5 and TRBJ2-3; D gene unclear. Germline CDR1 reads MNHEY; CDR2 reads SVGAGI. V was trimmed by 4 bases and J by 3 bases, leaving 14 bases between them. This CDR3 comprises 15 residues. The CDR3 bases are TGTGCCAGCAGTTCTTATCTTATGTCAACAGATACGCAGTATTTT. Translation gives CASSSYLMSTDTQYF.

The chain uses TRBV7-9 and TRBJ2-3, with TRBD2 matching over 9 bases. Germline V CDR1 and CDR2: SEHNR, FQNEAQ (reference sequence). J was trimmed by 4 bases and V by 2 bases; bases with no gene match: 7. The CDR3 is 16 amino acids. CDR3 DNA sequence: TGTGCCAGCAGCTTATCTGGGCGGGAGGGCCCAGATACGCAGTATTTT. This encodes CASSLSGREGPDTQYF.

This clone has only one observation. The same CDR3 can be traced to other DNA sequences in this sample. The chain carries TRBV27 and TRBJ2-3, with 13 bases aligning to TRBD2. Losses at the gene ends were 2 bases for V and 2 bases for J; bases not matched to a gene: 4. CDR1 MNHEY and CDR2 SMNVEV come from the germline V gene (reference sequence). The CDR3 loop spans 17 amino acids. The DNA of the CDR3 is TGTGCCAGCAGTTTACGGGGACTAGCGGGACCCACAGATACGCAGTATTTT. Encoded protein: CASSLRGLAGPTDTQYF.